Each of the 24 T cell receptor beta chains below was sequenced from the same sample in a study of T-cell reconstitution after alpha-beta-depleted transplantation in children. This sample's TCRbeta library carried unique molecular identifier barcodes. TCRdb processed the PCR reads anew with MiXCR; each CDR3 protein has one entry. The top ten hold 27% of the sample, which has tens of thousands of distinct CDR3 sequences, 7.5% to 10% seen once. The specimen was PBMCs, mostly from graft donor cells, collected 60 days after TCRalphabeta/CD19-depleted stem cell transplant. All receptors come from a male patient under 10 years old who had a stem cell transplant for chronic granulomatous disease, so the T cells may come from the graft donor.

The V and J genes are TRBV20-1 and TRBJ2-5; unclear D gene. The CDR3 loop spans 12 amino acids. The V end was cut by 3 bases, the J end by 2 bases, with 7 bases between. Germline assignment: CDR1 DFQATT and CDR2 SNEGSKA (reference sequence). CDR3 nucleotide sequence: TGCAGTGCTAGCCTGGGGCAAGAGACCCAGTACTTC. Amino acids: CSASLGQETQYF.

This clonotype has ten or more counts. Here the CDR3 DNA reads TGCAGTGCTAGAGATCCCAGGGGGCGGACTGAAGCTTTCTTT. It yields the protein CSARDPRGRTEAFF. The chain recombines TRBV20-1 with TRBJ1-1; 8 bases align to TRBD1. The CDR3 length is 14 residues. Germline CDR1 and CDR2: DFQATT and SNEGSKA (reference sequence). The V and J ends lost 0 bases and 5 bases, in that order; junction bases with no gene match: 5.

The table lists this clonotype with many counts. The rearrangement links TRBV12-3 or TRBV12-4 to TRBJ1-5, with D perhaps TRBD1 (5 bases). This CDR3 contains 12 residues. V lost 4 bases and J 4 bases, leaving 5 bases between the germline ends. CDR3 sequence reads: CASSSGNQPQHF. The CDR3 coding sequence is TGTGCCAGCAGTTCAGGGAATCAGCCCCAGCATTTT.

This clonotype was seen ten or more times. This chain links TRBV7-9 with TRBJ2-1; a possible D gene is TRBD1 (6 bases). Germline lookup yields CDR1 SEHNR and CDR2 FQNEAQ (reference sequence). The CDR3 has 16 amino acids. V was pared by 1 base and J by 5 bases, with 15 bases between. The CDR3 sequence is CASSLGGPWRDNEQFF. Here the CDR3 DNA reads TGTGCCAGCAGCTTAGGGGGGCCTTGGCGGGACAATGAGCAGTTCTTC.

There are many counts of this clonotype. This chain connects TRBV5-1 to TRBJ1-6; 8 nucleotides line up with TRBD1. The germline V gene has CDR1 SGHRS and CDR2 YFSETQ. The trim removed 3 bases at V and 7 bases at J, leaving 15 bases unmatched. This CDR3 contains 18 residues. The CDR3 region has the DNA TGCGCCAGCAGCTCCCTCCAGACCCAGGGGGCCGGGAATTCACCCCTCCACTTT. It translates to CASSSLQTQGAGNSPLHF. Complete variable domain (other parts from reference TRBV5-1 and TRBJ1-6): KAGVTQTPRYLIKTRGQQVTLSCSPISGHRSVSWYQQTPGQGLQFLFEYFSETQRNKGNFPGRFSGRQFSNSRSEMNVSTLELGDSALYLCASSSLQTQGAGNSPLHFGNGTRLTVT.

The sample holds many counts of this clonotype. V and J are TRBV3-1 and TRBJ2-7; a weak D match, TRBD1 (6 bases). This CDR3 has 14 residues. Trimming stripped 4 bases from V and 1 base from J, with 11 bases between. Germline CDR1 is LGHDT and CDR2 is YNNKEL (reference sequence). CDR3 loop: CASSLLGQSYEQYF. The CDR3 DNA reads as TGTGCCAGCAGCCTACTCGGACAGTCCTACGAGCAGTACTTC.

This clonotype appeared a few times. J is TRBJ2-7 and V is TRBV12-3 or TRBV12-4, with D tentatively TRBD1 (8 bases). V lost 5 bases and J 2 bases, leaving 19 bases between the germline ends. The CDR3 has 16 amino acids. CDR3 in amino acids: CASSPTGGGRPYEQYF. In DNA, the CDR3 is TGTGCCAGCAGTCCTACAGGGGGAGGGAGACCCTACGAGCAGTACTTC.

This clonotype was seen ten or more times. CDR3 bases: TGTGCCAGCAGTGGTTTCACTAGCGGGAGTGGGAATGAGCAGTTCTTC. This translates into CASSGFTSGSGNEQFF. The chain couples TRBV2 to TRBJ2-1, with TRBD2 identical over 11 bases. This CDR3 region has 16 residues. Germline V lookup: CDR1 SNHLY, CDR2 FYNNEI. Trimming took 4 bases from V and 7 from J; bases not matched to a gene: 9.

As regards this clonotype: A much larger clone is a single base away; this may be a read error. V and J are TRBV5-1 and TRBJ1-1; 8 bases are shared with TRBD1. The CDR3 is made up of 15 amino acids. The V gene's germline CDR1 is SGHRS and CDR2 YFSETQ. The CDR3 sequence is CASSLGGQENTEASF. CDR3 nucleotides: TGCGCCAGCAGCTTGGGGGGACAGGAGAACACTGAAGCTTCCTTT.

CDR3 in amino acids: CASSQTQANTGELFF. CDR3 bases: TGCGCCAGCAGCCAGACCCAGGCGAACACCGGGGAGCTGTTTTTT. V usage is TRBV10-2 and J usage is TRBJ2-2; no firm D call. V was trimmed by 6 bases and J by 0 bases, leaving 11 bases between them. This CDR3 has 15 residues. The germline CDR1 and CDR2 sequences are WSHSY and SAAADI.

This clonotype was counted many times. DNA for the CDR3: TGTGCCAGCAGTTCAGGGGTCCACTACGAGCAGTACTTC. Encoded protein: CASSSGVHYEQYF. V gene TRBV27 combines with J gene TRBJ2-7, with a tentative D call TRBD1 (6 bases). CDR1 is MNHEY and CDR2 is SMNVEV in the germline V gene (reference sequence). Trimming stripped 4 bases from V and 3 bases from J, with 10 bases between. The CDR3 contains 13 residues.

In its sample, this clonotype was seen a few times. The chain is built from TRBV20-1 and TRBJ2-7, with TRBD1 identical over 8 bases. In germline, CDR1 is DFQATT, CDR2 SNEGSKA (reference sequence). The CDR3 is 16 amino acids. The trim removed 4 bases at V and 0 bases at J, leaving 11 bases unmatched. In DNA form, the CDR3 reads TGCAGTGCTACCGGCCTGGACAGGGTCCTCTCCTACGAGCAGTACTTC. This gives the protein CSATGLDRVLSYEQYF.

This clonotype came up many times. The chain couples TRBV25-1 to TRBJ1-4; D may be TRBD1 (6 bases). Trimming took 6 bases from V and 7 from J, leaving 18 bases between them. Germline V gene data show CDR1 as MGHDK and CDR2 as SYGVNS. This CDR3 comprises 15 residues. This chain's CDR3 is CASRAWTAGAEKLFF. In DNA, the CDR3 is TGTGCCAGCAGGGCCTGGACAGCGGGGGCTGAAAAACTGTTTTTT. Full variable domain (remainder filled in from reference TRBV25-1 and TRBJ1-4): EADIYQTPRYLVIGTGKKITLECSQTMGHDKMYWYQQDPGMELHLIHYSYGVNSTEKGDLSSESTVSRIRTEHFPLTLESARPSHTSQYLCASRAWTAGAEKLFFGSGTQLSVL.

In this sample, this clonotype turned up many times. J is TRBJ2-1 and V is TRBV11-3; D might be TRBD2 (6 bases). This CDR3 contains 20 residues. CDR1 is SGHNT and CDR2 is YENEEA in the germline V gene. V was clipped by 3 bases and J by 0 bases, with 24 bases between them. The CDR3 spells CASSLPVGSGFLSSYNEQFF. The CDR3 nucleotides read TGTGCCAGCAGCTTGCCCGTAGGTAGCGGATTTCTGAGCTCCTACAATGAGCAGTTCTTC.

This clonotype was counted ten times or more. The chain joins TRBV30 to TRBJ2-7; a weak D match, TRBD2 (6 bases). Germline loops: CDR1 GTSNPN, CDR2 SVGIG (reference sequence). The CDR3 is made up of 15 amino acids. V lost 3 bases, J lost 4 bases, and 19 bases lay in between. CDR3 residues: CAWRDYRDPEYEQYF. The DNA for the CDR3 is TGTGCCTGGAGGGACTACCGGGACCCCGAATACGAGCAGTACTTC.

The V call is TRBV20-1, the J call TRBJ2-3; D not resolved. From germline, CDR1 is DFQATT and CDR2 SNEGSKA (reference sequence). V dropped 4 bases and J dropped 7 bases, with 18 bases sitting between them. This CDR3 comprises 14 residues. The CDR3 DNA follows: TGCAGTGCTAACCCCCTTACCGACCTAAATACGCAGTATTTT. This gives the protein CSANPLTDLNTQYF.

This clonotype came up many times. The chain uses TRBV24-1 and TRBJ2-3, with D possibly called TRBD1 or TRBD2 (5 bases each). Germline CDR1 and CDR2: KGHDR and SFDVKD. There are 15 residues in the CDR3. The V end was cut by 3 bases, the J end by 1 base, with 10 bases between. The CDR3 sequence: CATSDPQGGTDTQYF. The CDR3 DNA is TGTGCCACCAGTGATCCCCAGGGAGGCACAGATACGCAGTATTTT.

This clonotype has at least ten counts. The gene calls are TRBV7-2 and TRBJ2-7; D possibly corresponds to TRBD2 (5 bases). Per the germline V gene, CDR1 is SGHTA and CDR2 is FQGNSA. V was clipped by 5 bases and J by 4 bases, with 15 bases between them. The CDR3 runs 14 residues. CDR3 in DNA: TGTGCCAGCAGCCTGTCGGGGTACCAATACGAGCAGTACTTC. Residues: CASSLSGYQYEQYF.

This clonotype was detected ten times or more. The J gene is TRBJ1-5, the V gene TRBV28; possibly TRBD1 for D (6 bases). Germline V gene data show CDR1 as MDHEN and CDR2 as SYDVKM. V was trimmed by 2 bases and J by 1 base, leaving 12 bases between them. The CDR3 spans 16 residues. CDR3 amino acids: CASSLRGGQSNQPQHF. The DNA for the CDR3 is TGTGCCAGCAGTTTACGAGGGGGACAAAGCAATCAGCCCCAGCATTTT. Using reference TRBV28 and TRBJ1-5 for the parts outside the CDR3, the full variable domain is DVKVTQSSRYLVKRTGEKVFLECVQDMDHENMFWYRQDPGLGLRLIYFSYDVKMKEKGDIPEGYSVSREKKERFSLILESASTNQTSMYLCASSLRGGQSNQPQHFGDGTRLSIL.

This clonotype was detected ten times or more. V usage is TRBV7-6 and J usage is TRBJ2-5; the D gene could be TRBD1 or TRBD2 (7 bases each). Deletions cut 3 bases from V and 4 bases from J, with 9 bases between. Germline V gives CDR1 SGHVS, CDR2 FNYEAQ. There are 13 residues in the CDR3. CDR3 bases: TGTGCCAGCAGCTTCAGGGGGGGAGAGACCCAGTACTTC. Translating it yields CASSFRGGETQYF.

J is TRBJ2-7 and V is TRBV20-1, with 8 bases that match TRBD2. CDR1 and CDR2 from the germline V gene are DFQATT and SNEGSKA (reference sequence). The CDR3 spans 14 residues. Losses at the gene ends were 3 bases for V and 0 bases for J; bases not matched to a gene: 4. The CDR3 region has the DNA TGCAGTGCTAGTCTCAGCGGGAGCTCCTACGAGCAGTACTTC. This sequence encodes CSASLSGSSYEQYF.

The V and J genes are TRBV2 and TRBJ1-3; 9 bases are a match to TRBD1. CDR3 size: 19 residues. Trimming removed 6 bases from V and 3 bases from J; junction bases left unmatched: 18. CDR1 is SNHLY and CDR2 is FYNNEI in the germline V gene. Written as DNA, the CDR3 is TGTGCCAGCAGGGACCGAGGAGGGACGGGACAGGGATTTGGAAACACCATATATTTT. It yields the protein CASRDRGGTGQGFGNTIYF.

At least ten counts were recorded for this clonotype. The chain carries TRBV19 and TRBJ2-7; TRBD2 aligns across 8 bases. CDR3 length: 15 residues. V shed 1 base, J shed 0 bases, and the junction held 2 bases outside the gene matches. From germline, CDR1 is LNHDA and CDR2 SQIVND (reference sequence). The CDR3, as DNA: TGTGCCAGTAGTATAGCGGGAGGGCCCTCCTACGAGCAGTACTTC. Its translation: CASSIAGGPSYEQYF.

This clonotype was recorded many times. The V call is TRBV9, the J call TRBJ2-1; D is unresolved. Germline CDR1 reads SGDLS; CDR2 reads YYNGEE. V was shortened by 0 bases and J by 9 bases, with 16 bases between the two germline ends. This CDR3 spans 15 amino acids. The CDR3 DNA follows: TGTGCCAGCAGCGTAGCTACGGAACAGATGGGTGAGCAGTTCTTC. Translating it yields CASSVATEQMGEQFF. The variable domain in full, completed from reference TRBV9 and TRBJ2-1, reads DSGVTQTPKHLITATGQRVTLRCSPRSGDLSVYWYQQSLDQGLQFLIQYYNGEERAKGNILERFSAQQFPDLHSELNLSSLELGDSALYFCASSVATEQMGEQFFGPGTRLTVL.